The 15 T cell receptor beta chains given below trace back to one sample, sequenced in a study of T-cell memory formation after mild COVID-19. TCRdb processed the 5' RACE reads anew with MiXCR; each CDR3 protein has one entry. The sample gives about 130,000 distinct CDR3 sequences, about 5.9% of which show up once; roughly 2% is in the top ten. The sample was PBMCs or a T cell subset sorted from them (not recorded which). Receptors originate from an adult woman who had mild COVID-19 (a few samples of this study predate the infection). Cell type and time point are not known.

This clonotype was counted ten times or more. This sequence joins TRBV11-1 and TRBJ1-1; 9 nucleotides align to TRBD1. CDR1 is SGHAT, CDR2 FQDESV, per germline (reference sequence). There are 13 residues in the CDR3. Losses at the gene ends were 7 bases for V and 3 bases for J; bases not matched to a gene: 3. The chain's CDR3 is CASNDRGDTEAFF. In DNA form, the CDR3 reads TGTGCCAGCAATGACAGGGGGGACACTGAAGCTTTCTTT.

Many counts were recorded for this clonotype. The chain combines TRBV4-1 with TRBJ2-7, with 12 bases that match TRBD2. The CDR3 has 16 amino acids. The germline gives CDR1 MGHRA, CDR2 YSYEKL. V lost 4 bases and J lost 4; bases outside the gene matches: 8. CDR3 in amino acids: CASSLELAGGSYEQYF. The CDR3 DNA sequence: TGCGCCAGCAGCCTTGAACTAGCGGGAGGTTCGTACGAGCAGTACTTC.

This clonotype was counted only a few times. The chain combines TRBV5-1 with TRBJ1-2; the D gene is possibly TRBD1 (5 bases). Trimming stripped 3 bases from V and 6 bases from J, with 15 bases between. The CDR3 extends over 14 amino acids. Germline-derived CDR1 and CDR2 are SGHRS and YFSETQ. Here the CDR3 reads CASSWDGGLNGYTF. CDR3 DNA: TGCGCCAGCAGCTGGGACGGGGGGTTGAATGGCTACACCTTC.

This clonotype was observed many times. J is TRBJ2-3 and V is TRBV5-1, with unresolved D. Germline lookup yields CDR1 SGHRS and CDR2 YFSETQ. Trimming removed 4 bases at V and 0 bases at J, with 15 bases between. CDR3 length equals 16 residues. DNA of the CDR3: TGCGCCAGCAGCCCTACAAGAAGTCCTAGCACAGATACGCAGTATTTT. Translation: CASSPTRSPSTDTQYF.

This clonotype was seen a few times. This rearrangement joins TRBV30 to TRBJ1-5; D gene uncertain. Trimming cost V 0 bases and J 2 bases, with 5 bases left between them. The germline V gene has CDR1 GTSNPN and CDR2 SVGIG (reference sequence). The CDR3 loop spans 13 amino acids. The CDR3 reads CAWSVRGNQPQHF. CDR3 bases: TGTGCCTGGAGTGTACGGGGCAATCAGCCCCAGCATTTT.

At least ten counts were recorded for this clonotype. This rearrangement joins TRBV7-9 to TRBJ1-1; 8 bases are shared with TRBD1. Germline CDR1 is SEHNR and CDR2 is FQNEAQ (reference sequence). There are 11 residues in the CDR3. V lost 8 bases to trimming and J lost 11 bases; unmatched junction nucleotides: 7. Written as DNA, the CDR3 is TGTGCCAGCGGGCCCCAGGGGGCTGCTTTCTTT. Its protein is CASGPQGAAFF.

V gene TRBV6-1 combines with J gene TRBJ2-1; perhaps D is TRBD1 or TRBD2 (6 bases each). V was shortened by 7 bases and J by 6 bases, with 13 bases between the two germline ends. This CDR3 spans 13 amino acids. CDR1 and CDR2 from the germline V gene are MNHNS and SASEGT. CDR3 residues: CASKGGIGNEQFF. Written as DNA, the CDR3 is TGTGCCAGCAAGGGGGGCATCGGCAATGAGCAGTTCTTC.

This clonotype was seen a handful of times. Mismatch with germline at one junction end may stem from a read error. The genes are TRBV29-1 and TRBJ1-1; D remains unclear. Germline-derived CDR1 and CDR2 are SQVTM and ANQGSEA. This CDR3 contains 9 residues. The CDR3 nucleotides read TGCAGCGTTGATAGTGGTGCAATCTTT. Protein product: CSVDSGAIF.

This chain joins TRBV29-1 and TRBJ1-1; D is perhaps TRBD1 (5 bases). Trimming left V 8 bases short and J 1 base short, with 11 bases between. CDR1 is SQVTM, CDR2 ANQGSEA, per germline. The CDR3 spans 12 residues. The CDR3 DNA follows: TGCAGCTACAGTAGGGGGAACACTGAAGCTTTCTTT. Amino acid sequence: CSYSRGNTEAFF.

This clonotype was seen ten or more times. This chain connects TRBV4-1 to TRBJ2-6; 10 nucleotides line up with TRBD1. Trimming took 3 bases from V and 2 from J; bases not matched to a gene: 10. The CDR3 is 19 amino acids. The germline CDR1 and CDR2 sequences are MGHRA and YSYEKL. The CDR3 loop reads CASSHRDRGLSPGANVLTF. CDR3 coding DNA: TGCGCCAGCAGCCACCGGGACAGGGGACTCTCCCCTGGGGCCAACGTCCTGACTTTC.

This clonotype showed up many times. CDR3 bases: TGTGCCAGCAGTTTAGAGAGGGGAGAGACCCAGTACTTC. Translation gives CASSLERGETQYF. The gene calls are TRBV12-3 or TRBV12-4 and TRBJ2-5; D may be TRBD1 or TRBD2 (5 bases each). This CDR3 is built from 13 residues. The germline V and J ends were trimmed by 1 base and 4 bases, with 7 bases remaining between them.

The sample holds a few counts of this clonotype. The chain couples TRBV4-2 to TRBJ2-3; D may correspond to TRBD1 or TRBD2 (5 bases each). Germline lookup yields CDR1 LGHNA and CDR2 YNFKEQ. The CDR3 spans 13 residues. V was clipped by 4 bases and J by 4 bases, with 9 bases between them. The CDR3 protein is CASSPQGADTQYF. Written as DNA, the CDR3 is TGTGCCAGCAGCCCGCAGGGAGCAGATACGCAGTATTTT.

This clonotype showed up many times. The chain joins TRBV5-1 to TRBJ2-7; TRBD2 is a possible D gene (6 bases). The germline V and J ends were trimmed by 0 bases and 1 base, with 11 bases remaining between them. From germline, CDR1 is SGHRS and CDR2 YFSETQ. CDR3 length: 15 amino acids. The CDR3 protein is CASSLDISGSYEQYF. The CDR3 DNA is TGCGCCAGCAGCTTGGATATTAGCGGTTCCTACGAGCAGTACTTC.

The V call is TRBV3-1, the J call TRBJ2-3, with D hard to call. CDR3 length: 14 residues. The V gene lost 0 bases and the J gene lost 5 bases, with 9 bases spanning the gap. The V gene's germline CDR1 is LGHDT and CDR2 YNNKEL (reference sequence). The CDR3 sequence: CASSQDPLRDTQYF. CDR3 DNA: TGTGCCAGCAGCCAAGACCCTTTAAGAGATACGCAGTATTTT.

This chain links TRBV9 with TRBJ1-1; D unresolved. The V end lost 1 base, the J end lost 1 base, and 11 bases lay between the germline ends. Germline CDR1 and CDR2: SGDLS and YYNGEE. CDR3 length: 15 amino acids. The CDR3 region is CASSVYGGKNTEAFF. The CDR3 region has the DNA TGTGCCAGCAGCGTATATGGAGGGAAGAACACTGAAGCTTTCTTT.